This T cell receptor beta chain appears in the sequencing data of a study of blood T cell repertoires in COVID-19. Study background: Samples came from the United States, Italy and Spain, spanning acute and convalescent COVID-19. T cells, B-cell-depleted T cells, or PBMCs provided the cDNA or gDNA that served as material.

Authors' processing steps: Amplification from reference gene primers served as the basis for estimated nucleated cell counts. Sequencing was performed with immunoSEQ multiplex PCR; in TCRdb, only in-frame clones are kept and a portion is missing. V and J calls and clone size are given by that table; D and trimming were obtained from the DNA. The sample lists 220,000 or so clones; about 85% were seen once. V shed 8 bases, J shed 0 bases, and the junction held 7 bases outside the gene matches. This CDR3 is 14 amino acids long. In germline, CDR1 is MNHEY, CDR2 SMNVEV (reference sequence). This TCR came from a man between 45 and 60 years old who had recovered from COVID-19. V is TRBV27 and J is TRBJ2-7; 7 positions match TRBD1. What was sequenced was peripheral blood. Here the CDR3 DNA reads TGTGCCAGCGGGGACAGACCTTTCTCCTACGAGCAGTACTTC. It yields the protein CASGDRPFSYEQYF.